The 19 T cell receptor beta chains reported below all come from one sample, sequenced in a study of PD-L1 blockade in urothelial cancer. Profiled with immunoSEQ multiplex PCR; TCRdb holds only in-frame clones, not every one. The sample gives approximately 32,000 clones, roughly 80% of which show up once; 6.8% is in the top ten. The time point was: pretreatment peripheral blood. This specimen was PBMCs, taken around atezolizumab (anti-PD-L1) treatment. All receptors come from a man aged 55 to 69 with urothelial cancer.

The chain combines TRBV28 with TRBJ2-4, with 8 bases identical to TRBD1. V lost 8 bases and J lost 0; bases outside the gene matches: 3. The CDR3 is 14 residues long. Germline values: CDR1 MDHEN, CDR2 SYDVKM. The CDR3 DNA sequence: TGTGCCAGCCGGACAGGGCTAGCCAAAAACATTCAGTACTTC. It codes for CASRTGLAKNIQYF.

The chain recombines TRBV6-5 with TRBJ1-2; TRBD1 matches at 9 bases. The CDR3 has 14 amino acids. CDR1 and CDR2 from the germline V gene are MNHEY and SVGAGI. The V gene end was trimmed by 0 bases and the J gene end by 8 bases; junction bases not matched to a gene: 4. The CDR3 is CASSYSGQGFGYTF. The CDR3 DNA sequence: TGTGCCAGCAGTTACTCGGGACAGGGATTCGGCTACACCTTC.

V and J are TRBV28 and TRBJ2-2, with 9 bases aligning to TRBD1. This CDR3 is 16 amino acids long. Trimming removed 6 bases from V and 7 bases from J; junction bases left unmatched: 12. Germline V lookup: CDR1 MDHEN, CDR2 SYDVKM. CDR3 region: CASSPVTGGGNGELFF. The CDR3 bases are TGTGCCAGCAGCCCAGTGACAGGGGGGGGAAACGGGGAGCTGTTTTTT.

The CDR3, as DNA: TGTGCCAGCAGTGAAACAGGGTTCAATCACGAGCAGTACTTC. Translation gives CASSETGFNHEQYF. The chain joins TRBV2 to TRBJ2-7; weak D call: TRBD1 (6 bases). CDR3 length: 14 amino acids. Germline CDR1 SNHLY, CDR2 FYNNEI. Deletions cut 2 bases from V and 5 bases from J, with 13 bases between.

This chain joins TRBV20-1 and TRBJ2-3; 7 bases match TRBD1. Germline V gives CDR1 DFQATT, CDR2 SNEGSKA (reference sequence). With 6 bases clipped from V and 6 bases from J, the junction kept 3 bases outside the gene matches. The CDR3 is made up of 11 amino acids. CDR3 amino acids: CSALQGDTQYF. In nucleotides, the CDR3 is TGCAGTGCCCTACAGGGGGATACGCAGTATTTT.

This clone has just a few counts. This rearrangement joins TRBV7-6 to TRBJ2-7, with TRBD1 identical over 9 bases. Germline assignment: CDR1 SGHVS and CDR2 FNYEAQ. With 1 base clipped from V and 3 bases from J, the junction kept 4 bases outside the gene matches. The CDR3 consists of 15 residues. CDR3 sequence reads: CASSLGQGVGYEQYF. In DNA, the CDR3 is TGTGCCAGCAGCTTAGGACAGGGGGTAGGCTACGAGCAGTACTTC.

The chain couples TRBV28 to TRBJ2-3; D call uncertain. CDR3 length equals 13 residues. Germline values: CDR1 MDHEN, CDR2 SYDVKM. V lost 4 bases and J lost 2, with 7 bases in between. As DNA, the CDR3 is TGTGCCAGCAGTTCGCGCCCCACAGATACGCAGTATTTT. Protein product: CASSSRPTDTQYF.

This chain connects TRBV5-6 to TRBJ1-1; possibly TRBD1 for D (5 bases). CDR3 length equals 14 residues. CDR1 SGHDT and CDR2 YYEEEE come from the germline V gene. Trimming left V 0 bases short and J 12 bases short, with 18 bases between. The CDR3 sequence: CASSLVRPGRESFF. The CDR3 DNA reads TGTGCCAGCAGCTTGGTGAGGCCAGGGAGGGAGTCTTTCTTT.

This chain links TRBV19 with TRBJ2-7; D perhaps matches TRBD2 (5 bases). The germline V and J ends were trimmed by 3 bases and 3 bases, with 12 bases remaining between them. The CDR3 contains 14 residues. Germline values: CDR1 LNHDA, CDR2 SQIVND (reference sequence). The CDR3 protein is CASSIPGENYEQYF. The CDR3 DNA sequence: TGTGCCAGTAGTATTCCCGGGGAGAACTACGAGCAGTACTTC.

The gene calls are TRBV30 and TRBJ1-5, with no clear D. Trimming removed 3 bases at V and 16 bases at J, with 16 bases between. The CDR3 sequence is 11 residues long. Looked up from germline, CDR1 is GTSNPN and CDR2 is SVGIG (reference sequence). The CDR3 region is CAWRGWAESHF. DNA for the CDR3: TGTGCCTGGAGAGGCTGGGCAGAATCACATTTT.

The gene calls are TRBV7-2 and TRBJ2-5; the D gene is possibly TRBD2 (6 bases). V shed 1 base and J shed 4 bases, with 19 bases lying between them. The CDR3 contains 17 residues. In germline, CDR1 is SGHTA, CDR2 FQGNSA. CDR3 DNA sequence: TGTGCCAGCAGCTTAGTGGGGGGTCGCGGGAAAAGAGAGACCCAGTACTTC. Translating it yields CASSLVGGRGKRETQYF.

This sequence joins TRBV6-5 and TRBJ1-5, with 7 bases identical to TRBD1. There are 14 residues in the CDR3. Germline V gives CDR1 MNHEY, CDR2 SVGAGI. The V segment lost 4 bases and the J segment 6 bases; nucleotides outside the gene matches: 6. In DNA, the CDR3 is TGTGCCAGCAGTTCCCGACAGGGTGGTCAGCCCCAGCATTTT. Amino acids: CASSSRQGGQPQHF.

This chain's CDR3 is CASTKGQISNYGYTF. In DNA form, the CDR3 reads TGTGCCAGCACTAAGGGACAGATTTCTAACTATGGCTACACCTTC. The chain links TRBV6-5 to TRBJ1-2, with 7 bases aligning to TRBD1. After removal of 7 bases from V and 0 bases from J, the junction contained 8 bases not matched to a gene. The CDR3 is 15 residues long. Germline V lookup: CDR1 MNHEY, CDR2 SVGAGI.

The CDR3 DNA reads TGTGCCAGCAGGGGGACAGGGAGGTCTGAAGCTTTCTTT. It is translated as CASRGTGRSEAFF. The V call is TRBV28, the J call TRBJ1-1; TRBD1 agrees at 9 bases. V trimming: 6 bases; J trimming: 6 bases; junction bases outside the gene matches: 5. Per germline, CDR1 MDHEN and CDR2 SYDVKM. The CDR3 sequence is 13 residues long.

The chain carries TRBV5-1 and TRBJ1-1; D gene unclear. This CDR3 contains 15 residues. The V and J ends lost 4 bases and 1 base respectively, with 14 bases between them. From germline, CDR1 is SGHRS and CDR2 YFSETQ. CDR3 residues: CASSLITGKNTEAFF. The CDR3 nucleotides read TGCGCCAGCAGCCTTATCACGGGTAAGAACACTGAAGCTTTCTTT.

The chain couples TRBV21-1 to TRBJ1-3; TRBD1 is the table's D call and was not checked against the DNA. TRBV21-1 is a known pseudogene. This CDR3 has 15 amino acids. The CDR3 sequence: CASRRKQGIGNTIYF. The CDR3 bases are TGTGCCAGCAGAAGAAAACAGGGGATCGGAAACACCATATATTTT.

The chain couples TRBV19 to TRBJ2-7; TRBD2 matches at 7 bases. The CDR3 length is 12 residues. V was pared by 5 bases and J by 3 bases, with 1 base of the junction left unmatched. Germline V gives CDR1 LNHDA, CDR2 SQIVND (reference sequence). Written as DNA, the CDR3 is TGTGCCAGTAGTGGGAGGGACTACGAGCAGTACTTC. This gives the protein CASSGRDYEQYF.

The rearrangement links TRBV5-1 to TRBJ2-5; no clear D. Germline lookup yields CDR1 SGHRS and CDR2 YFSETQ. The CDR3 covers 14 residues. V dropped 0 bases and J dropped 2 bases, with 8 bases sitting between them. CDR3 amino acids: CASSLVTGQETQYF. CDR3 nucleotide sequence: TGCGCCAGCAGCTTGGTAACGGGTCAAGAGACCCAGTACTTC.

The chain employs TRBV27 and TRBJ2-7, with D possibly being TRBD1 (6 bases). The CDR3 length is 11 residues. Germline-derived CDR1 and CDR2 are MNHEY and SMNVEV (reference sequence). The V end was cut by 8 bases, the J end by 7 bases, with 12 bases between. The CDR3 here is CASRSRGEQYF. The CDR3 nucleotides read TGTGCCAGCCGATCAAGGGGGGAGCAGTACTTC.